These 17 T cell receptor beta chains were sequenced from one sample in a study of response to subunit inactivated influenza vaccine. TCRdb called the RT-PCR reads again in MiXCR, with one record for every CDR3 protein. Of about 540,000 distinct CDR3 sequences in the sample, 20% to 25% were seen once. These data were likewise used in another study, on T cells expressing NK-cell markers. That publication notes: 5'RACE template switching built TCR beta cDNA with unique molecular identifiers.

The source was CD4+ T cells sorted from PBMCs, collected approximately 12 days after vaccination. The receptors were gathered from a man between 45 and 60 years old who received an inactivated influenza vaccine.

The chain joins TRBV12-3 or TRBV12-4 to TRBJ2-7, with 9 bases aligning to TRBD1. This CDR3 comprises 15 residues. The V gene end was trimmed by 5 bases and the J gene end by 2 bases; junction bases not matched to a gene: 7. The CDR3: CASSPGTGWAYEQYF. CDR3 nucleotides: TGTGCCAGCAGTCCGGGGACAGGGTGGGCCTACGAGCAGTACTTC.

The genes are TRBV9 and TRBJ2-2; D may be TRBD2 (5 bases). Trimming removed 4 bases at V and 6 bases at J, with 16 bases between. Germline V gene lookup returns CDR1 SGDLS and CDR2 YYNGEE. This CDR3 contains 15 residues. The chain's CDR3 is CASSPSSGSPGELFF. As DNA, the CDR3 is TGTGCCAGCAGCCCCTCCAGCGGCTCACCCGGGGAGCTGTTTTTT.

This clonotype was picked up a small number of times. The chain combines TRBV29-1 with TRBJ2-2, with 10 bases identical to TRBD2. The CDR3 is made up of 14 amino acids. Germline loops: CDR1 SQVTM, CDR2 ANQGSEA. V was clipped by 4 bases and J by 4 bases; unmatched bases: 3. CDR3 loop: CSVGSGGSTGELFF. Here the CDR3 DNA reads TGCAGCGTTGGTAGCGGGGGGTCCACCGGGGAGCTGTTTTTT.

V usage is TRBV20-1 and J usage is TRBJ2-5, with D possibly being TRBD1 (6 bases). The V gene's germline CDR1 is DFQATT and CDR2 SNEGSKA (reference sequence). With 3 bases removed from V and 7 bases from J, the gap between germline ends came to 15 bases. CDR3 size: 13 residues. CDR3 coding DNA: TGCAGTGCTAGCCCCGAAGGACAGACGACCCAGTACTTC. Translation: CSASPEGQTTQYF.

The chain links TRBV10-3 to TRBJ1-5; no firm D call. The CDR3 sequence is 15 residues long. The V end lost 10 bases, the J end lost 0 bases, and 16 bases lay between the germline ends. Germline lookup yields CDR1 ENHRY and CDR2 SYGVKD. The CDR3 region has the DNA TGTGCCACCCATCCGGGGAGCAATAGCAATCAGCCCCAGCATTTT. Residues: CATHPGSNSNQPQHF.

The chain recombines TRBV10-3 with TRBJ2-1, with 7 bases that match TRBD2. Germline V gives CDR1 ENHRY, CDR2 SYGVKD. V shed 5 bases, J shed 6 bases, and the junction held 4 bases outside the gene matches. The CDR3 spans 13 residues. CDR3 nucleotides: TGTGCCATCAGTTCGACTAGCTCCAATGAGCAGTTCTTC. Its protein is CAISSTSSNEQFF.

Here the CDR3 DNA reads TGTGCCAGCAGTTACCGGACAGTCAGCATCGCCGAGCAGTACTTC. As protein: CASSYRTVSIAEQYF. This sequence joins TRBV6-5 and TRBJ2-7, with a weak D call TRBD1 (6 bases). This CDR3 spans 15 amino acids. V lost 2 bases, J lost 6 bases, and 17 bases lay in between. Per the germline V gene, CDR1 is MNHEY and CDR2 is SVGAGI.

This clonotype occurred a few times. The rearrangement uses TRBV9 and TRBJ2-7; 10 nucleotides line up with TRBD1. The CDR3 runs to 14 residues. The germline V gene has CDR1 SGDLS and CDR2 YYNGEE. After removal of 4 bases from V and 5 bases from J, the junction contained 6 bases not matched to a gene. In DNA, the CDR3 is TGTGCCAGCAGCCTTCAGACAGGGGGCGACGAGCAGTACTTC. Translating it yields CASSLQTGGDEQYF.

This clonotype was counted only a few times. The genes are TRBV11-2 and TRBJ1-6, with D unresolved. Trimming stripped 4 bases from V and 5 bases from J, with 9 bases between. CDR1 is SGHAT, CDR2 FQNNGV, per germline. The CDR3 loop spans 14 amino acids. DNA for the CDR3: TGTGCCAGCAGCTCCGCCGGCAATAATTCACCCCTCCACTTT. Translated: CASSSAGNNSPLHF.

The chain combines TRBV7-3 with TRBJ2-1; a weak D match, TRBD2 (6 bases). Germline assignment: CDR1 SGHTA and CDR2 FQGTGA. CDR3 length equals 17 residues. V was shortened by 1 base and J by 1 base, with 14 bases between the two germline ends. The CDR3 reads CASSLNAGRGSYNEQFF. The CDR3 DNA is TGTGCCAGCAGCTTAAACGCCGGGAGAGGGTCCTACAATGAGCAGTTCTTC.

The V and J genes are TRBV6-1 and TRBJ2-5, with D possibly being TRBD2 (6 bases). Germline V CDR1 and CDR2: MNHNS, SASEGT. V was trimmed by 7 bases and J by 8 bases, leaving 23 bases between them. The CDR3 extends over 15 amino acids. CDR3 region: CASTGGSFSRETQYF. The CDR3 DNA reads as TGTGCCAGCACCGGGGGATCCTTTTCAAGAGAAACCCAGTACTTC.

CDR3 region: CASSQGPLAGGTEQYF. The CDR3, as DNA: TGTGCCAGCAGCCAAGGGCCCCTAGCGGGGGGTACGGAGCAGTACTTC. The chain is built from TRBV4-2 and TRBJ2-7; 11 bases fit TRBD2. Trimming took 1 base from V and 7 from J; bases not matched to a gene: 9. Germline V gives CDR1 LGHNA, CDR2 YNFKEQ. There are 16 residues in the CDR3.

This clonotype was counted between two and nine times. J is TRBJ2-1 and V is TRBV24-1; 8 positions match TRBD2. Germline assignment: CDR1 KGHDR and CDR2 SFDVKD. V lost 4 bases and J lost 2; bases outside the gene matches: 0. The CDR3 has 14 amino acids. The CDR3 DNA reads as TGTGCCACCAGTGACGGGGGGGCCTACAATGAGCAGTTCTTC. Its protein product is CATSDGGAYNEQFF.

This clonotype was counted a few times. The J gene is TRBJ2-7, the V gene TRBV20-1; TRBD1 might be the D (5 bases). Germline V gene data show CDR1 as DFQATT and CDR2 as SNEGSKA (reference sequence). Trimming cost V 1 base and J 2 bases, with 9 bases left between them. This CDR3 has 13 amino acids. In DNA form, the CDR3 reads TGCAGTGCTAGAGGGGGCCAGCCCTACGAGCAGTACTTC. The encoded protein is CSARGGQPYEQYF.

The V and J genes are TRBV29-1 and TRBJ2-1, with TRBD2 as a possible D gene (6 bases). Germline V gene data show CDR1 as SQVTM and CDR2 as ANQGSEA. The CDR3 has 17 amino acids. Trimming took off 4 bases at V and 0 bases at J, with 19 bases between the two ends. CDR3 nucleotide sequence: TGCAGCGTTGTTTACGGTACCCGGAGGGACTCCTACAATGAGCAGTTCTTC. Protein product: CSVVYGTRRDSYNEQFF.

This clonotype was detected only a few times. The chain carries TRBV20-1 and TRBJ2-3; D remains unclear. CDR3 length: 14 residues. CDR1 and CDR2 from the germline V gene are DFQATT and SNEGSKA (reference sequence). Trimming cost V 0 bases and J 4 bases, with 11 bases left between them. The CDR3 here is CSARDPGASDTQYF. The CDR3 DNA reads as TGCAGTGCTAGAGATCCAGGAGCGTCAGATACGCAGTATTTT.

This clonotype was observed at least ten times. The CDR3 reads CASSFDPNTGELFF. The CDR3 DNA follows: TGCGCCAGCAGCTTTGATCCGAACACCGGGGAGCTGTTTTTT. The chain has TRBV5-1 and TRBJ2-2; D not certain. V shed 2 bases and J shed 0 bases, with 5 bases lying between them. Looked up from germline, CDR1 is SGHRS and CDR2 is YFSETQ. The length of the CDR3 is 14 residues.